Following are 12 T cell receptor beta chains from one sample sequenced in a study of blood T cell repertoires in COVID-19. Produced via immunoSEQ multiplex PCR; TCRdb's table is partial and in-frame only. Among roughly 190,000 clones listed, approximately 89% were seen once. The sequenced sample consisted of PBMCs or T cells enriched from blood (not recorded which). The receptors derive from a woman aged 18-30 years who had recovered from COVID-19.

This clone was detected only once. The chain employs TRBV28 and TRBJ2-7; D ambiguous. The CDR3 consists of 14 residues. V was trimmed by 7 bases and J by 0 bases, leaving 13 bases between them. Germline V gene lookup returns CDR1 MDHEN and CDR2 SYDVKM. For the CDR3, the DNA is TGTGCCAGCAATTCTCGACACGCCTCCTACGAGCAGTACTTC. This sequence encodes CASNSRHASYEQYF.

The rearrangement joins TRBV27 to TRBJ2-5; D is ambiguous. CDR1 and CDR2 (germline): MNHEY, SMNVEV (reference sequence). This CDR3 region has 13 residues. V was clipped by 2 bases and J by 5 bases, with 9 bases between them. Here the CDR3 reads CASSLAPPETQYF. In DNA, the CDR3 is TGTGCCAGCAGTTTAGCGCCCCCCGAGACCCAGTACTTC.

The chain has TRBV4-1 and TRBJ1-2, with TRBD1 as a possible D gene (6 bases). This CDR3 is built from 15 residues. Trimming left V 1 base short and J 2 bases short, with 11 bases between. Germline assignment: CDR1 MGHRA and CDR2 YSYEKL. Here the CDR3 DNA reads TGCGCCAGCAGCCAAGCTCCAGGGGAAAACTATGGCTACACCTTC. It is translated as CASSQAPGENYGYTF.

This clone was recorded once. CDR3 sequence reads: CASSLALAAGDEQFF. The CDR3 nucleotides read TGTGCCAGCAGCTTAGCGCTAGCGGCTGGCGATGAGCAGTTCTTC. The rearrangement joins TRBV7-9 to TRBJ2-1, with 7 bases fitting TRBD2. V trimming: 0 bases; J trimming: 8 bases; junction bases outside the gene matches: 7. Germline loops: CDR1 SEHNR, CDR2 FQNEAQ (reference sequence). The CDR3 loop spans 15 amino acids.

CDR3 nucleotides: TGCGCCAGCAGCTCTCAACAGCTCAACTATGGCTACACCTTC. Translating it yields CASSSQQLNYGYTF. The rearrangement uses TRBV5-1 and TRBJ1-2; D uncertain. The CDR3 consists of 14 residues. Trimming left V 3 bases short and J 2 bases short, with 11 bases between. Germline CDR1 reads SGHRS; CDR2 reads YFSETQ.

The chain links TRBV6-5 to TRBJ2-1; D is possibly TRBD2 (5 bases). The germline CDR1 and CDR2 sequences are MNHEY and SVGAGI. The CDR3 totals 11 residues. The ends were cut back, 7 bases at V and 6 bases at J, with 7 bases in the middle. CDR3 coding DNA: TGTGCCAGCATACGGGGCAATGAGCAGTTCTTC. It codes for CASIRGNEQFF.

This sequence joins TRBV6-5 and TRBJ2-7; tentatively, D is TRBD1 (6 bases). V lost 6 bases, J lost 2 bases, and 11 bases lay in between. Germline loops: CDR1 MNHEY, CDR2 SVGAGI. This CDR3 is 13 amino acids long. CDR3: CASRRQEAYEQYF. DNA for the CDR3: TGTGCCAGCAGGCGACAGGAGGCCTACGAGCAGTACTTC.

This clone is a singleton in its sample. This chain connects TRBV29-1 to TRBJ1-1; D not resolved. Trimming pared 1 base from V and 1 base from J, leaving 10 bases between. The CDR3 covers 14 residues. Germline V lookup: CDR1 SQVTM, CDR2 ANQGSEA. The CDR3 protein is CSVEGSRTNTEAFF. The CDR3 nucleotides read TGCAGCGTTGAAGGTAGTAGAACGAACACTGAAGCTTTCTTT.

This sequence joins TRBV4-1 and TRBJ1-3; D gene ambiguous. The V end was cut by 1 base, the J end by 0 bases, with 10 bases between. Germline CDR1 reads MGHRA; CDR2 reads YSYEKL. The CDR3 runs 16 residues. The CDR3 DNA sequence: TGCGCCAGCAGCCAAGTCCAGGCTTACTCTGGAAACACCATATATTTT. Encoded protein: CASSQVQAYSGNTIYF.

The rearrangement uses TRBV9 and TRBJ2-7; 9 bases fit TRBD2. Germline V CDR1 and CDR2: SGDLS, YYNGEE. The V gene end was trimmed by 1 base and the J gene end by 2 bases; junction bases not matched to a gene: 10. The CDR3 consists of 17 residues. In DNA form, the CDR3 reads TGTGCCAGCAGCGTAACCGCGGGGGGGCCCTATGCCTACGAGCAGTACTTC. Its translation: CASSVTAGGPYAYEQYF.

The genes are TRBV4-1 and TRBJ2-1; tentative D call: TRBD1 (5 bases). Trimming cost V 1 base and J 8 bases, with 18 bases left between them. The CDR3 totals 16 residues. CDR1 and CDR2 from the germline V gene are MGHRA and YSYEKL. CDR3 sequence reads: CASSQAQRGPVDEQFF. The CDR3 DNA reads as TGCGCCAGCAGCCAAGCCCAAAGGGGCCCAGTCGATGAGCAGTTCTTC.

The CDR3 nucleotides read TGTGCCAGCAGCCAAGAAGCAGGGGTGGTAGCCTATGGCTACACCTTC. Its protein product is CASSQEAGVVAYGYTF. The V call is TRBV4-2, the J call TRBJ1-2; TRBD1 is a possible D gene (6 bases). The germline V gene encodes CDR1 LGHNA and CDR2 YNFKEQ. The V end was cut by 0 bases, the J end by 4 bases, with 15 bases between. CDR3 length: 16 amino acids.